Following are 25 T cell receptor beta chains from one sample sequenced in a study of blood T cells in healthy people across ages. Together with a sample-barcoded 5' primer, a J-beta primer mix was included in a second PCR lasting roughly 6 to 12 cycles. TCRdb reprocessed the 5' RACE reads via MiXCR and lists one record per CDR3 protein. The sample includes around 1,500,000 distinct CDR3 sequences, 40% to 50% seen only once; the top ten take approximately 7.9%. The specimen was blood. These receptors came from a woman aged 18-29 years in good health.

Concerning this clonotype itself: A read error may produce the germline difference seen at one junction end. V and J are TRBV2 and TRBJ2-4; D not resolved. The CDR3 is 11 amino acids. Germline assignment: CDR1 SNHLY and CDR2 FYNNEI. CDR3 sequence: CTSDSENIQYF. As DNA, the CDR3 is TGTACCAGCGATTCGGAAAACATTCAGTACTTC.

The V and J genes are TRBV7-9 and TRBJ1-5; possibly TRBD1 for D (6 bases). The CDR3 extends over 15 amino acids. The V end lost 5 bases, the J end lost 8 bases, and 19 bases lay between the germline ends. Germline V lookup: CDR1 SEHNR, CDR2 FQNEAQ (reference sequence). The CDR3 protein is CASSPGNRDGKPQHF. The CDR3 DNA reads TGTGCCAGCAGCCCAGGGAACAGGGATGGGAAGCCCCAGCATTTT.

This clonotype appeared a few times. The rearrangement uses TRBV10-3 and TRBJ1-4; 8 bases map to TRBD1. The CDR3 has 14 residues. J was trimmed by 6 bases and V by 5 bases; bases with no gene match: 5. Germline V gives CDR1 ENHRY, CDR2 SYGVKD. CDR3: CAISPDRVYEKLFF. In DNA form, the CDR3 reads TGTGCCATCAGTCCGGACAGGGTGTATGAAAAACTGTTTTTT.

The CDR3 DNA reads TGTGCCAGCAGTGGGGGAGGCCTAGCGGTCCATGAGCAGTTCTTC. Protein product: CASSGGGLAVHEQFF. The gene calls are TRBV28 and TRBJ2-1, with 7 nucleotides matching TRBD2. Unmatched junction bases numbered 12, after V lost 5 bases and J lost 8 bases. Germline-derived CDR1 and CDR2 are MDHEN and SYDVKM. The CDR3 extends over 15 amino acids.

The DNA of the CDR3 is TGTGCCAGCAGCCTCAGGGGGGAAAAACTGCTGTACTTC. Protein: CASSLRGEKLLYF. The chain couples TRBV3-1 to TRBJ2-7; TRBD1 might be the D (7 bases). The germline CDR1 and CDR2 sequences are LGHDT and YNNKEL (reference sequence). This CDR3 is built from 13 residues. The V and J ends lost 4 bases and 12 bases respectively, with 19 bases between them.

V usage is TRBV7-6 and J usage is TRBJ1-1; D ambiguous. The CDR3 length is 11 residues. Trimming stripped 0 bases from V and 11 bases from J, with 7 bases between. The germline CDR1 and CDR2 sequences are SGHVS and FNYEAQ. The CDR3: CASSLAGNAFF. The CDR3 DNA is TGTGCCAGCAGCTTAGCAGGGAATGCTTTCTTT.

Points on this clonotype: The junction differs from germline at one of its ends, possibly a read error. This chain links TRBV20-1 with TRBJ2-1; D is ambiguous. Germline V lookup: CDR1 DFQATT, CDR2 SNEGSKA (reference sequence). CDR3 length: 13 amino acids. The CDR3 sequence is CSAAPGSNNGQFF. CDR3 coding DNA: TGCAGTGCCGCCCCGGGCAGCAACAATGGGCAGTTCTTC.

V usage is TRBV20-1 and J usage is TRBJ2-5; D ambiguous. Trimming stripped 0 bases from V and 2 bases from J, with 10 bases between. The CDR3 runs to 14 residues. The germline V gene encodes CDR1 DFQATT and CDR2 SNEGSKA (reference sequence). CDR3 sequence reads: CSAREGYLQETQYF. For the CDR3, the DNA is TGCAGTGCTAGAGAGGGGTACTTGCAAGAGACCCAGTACTTC.

This clonotype was counted between two and nine times. This chain joins TRBV15 and TRBJ2-3; 7 bases align to TRBD2. The CDR3 runs 16 residues. CDR1 and CDR2 from the germline V gene are LNHNV and YYDKDF (reference sequence). Germline trimming cut 3 bases from V and 0 bases from J; bases unmatched to any gene: 6. The CDR3 reads CATSREPGLSTDTQYF. The DNA for the CDR3 is TGTGCCACCAGCAGGGAGCCGGGACTAAGCACAGATACGCAGTATTTT.

This clonotype was detected a few times. V gene TRBV4-2 combines with J gene TRBJ2-7; D call uncertain. The germline V gene encodes CDR1 LGHNA and CDR2 YNFKEQ. This CDR3 has 15 residues. Trimming pared 0 bases from V and 0 bases from J, leaving 9 bases between. The DNA for the CDR3 is TGTGCCAGCAGCCAAGAGCAGATAACCTCCTACGAGCAGTACTTC. Encoded protein: CASSQEQITSYEQYF.

This clonotype was found many times. The CDR3 loop is CASSLVRGMVVHEQYF. In nucleotides, the CDR3 is TGTGCCAGCAGCTTAGTACGGGGCATGGTCGTACACGAGCAGTACTTC. The rearrangement joins TRBV7-2 to TRBJ2-7; perhaps D is TRBD1 or TRBD2 (5 bases each). The CDR3 has 16 residues. Germline V gives CDR1 SGHTA, CDR2 FQGNSA. Deletions cut 1 base from V and 5 bases from J, with 18 bases between. The full variable domain, with the rest looked up from reference TRBV7-2 and TRBJ2-7, is GAGVSQSPSNKVTEKGKDVELRCDPISGHTALYWYRQSLGQGLEFLIYFQGNSAPDKSGLPSDRFSAERTGGSVSTLTIQRTQQEDSAVYLCASSLVRGMVVHEQYFGPGTRLTVT.

This clonotype appeared a few times. The J gene is TRBJ1-1, the V gene TRBV7-2, with 9 bases lining up with TRBD1. The germline gives CDR1 SGHTA, CDR2 FQGNSA. The junction had 8 bases not matched to a gene; V was cut back by 5 bases and J by 10 bases. CDR3 length equals 13 residues. The CDR3 protein is CASSTAQGARAFF. DNA for the CDR3: TGTGCCAGCAGCACCGCACAGGGGGCCAGAGCTTTCTTT. Filled out from reference TRBV7-2 and TRBJ1-1, the complete variable domain reads GAGVSQSPSNKVTEKGKDVELRCDPISGHTALYWYRQSLGQGLEFLIYFQGNSAPDKSGLPSDRFSAERTGGSVSTLTIQRTQQEDSAVYLCASSTAQGARAFFGQGTRLTVV.

The rearrangement links TRBV7-9 to TRBJ1-5; 7 bases match TRBD1. The CDR3 runs 15 residues. From germline, CDR1 is SEHNR and CDR2 FQNEAQ (reference sequence). Losses at the gene ends were 6 bases for V and 0 bases for J; bases not matched to a gene: 5. CDR3 sequence: CASSYTGDSNQPQHF. Written as DNA, the CDR3 is TGTGCCAGCAGTTATACAGGGGATAGCAATCAGCCCCAGCATTTT.

J is TRBJ1-6 and V is TRBV6-5; D might be TRBD1 (6 bases). V lost 2 bases and J lost 10, with 15 bases in between. The CDR3 runs to 15 residues. Germline CDR1 and CDR2: MNHEY and SVGAGI. The CDR3 loop is CASSYNREEESPLHF. The CDR3 DNA is TGTGCCAGCAGTTACAACAGGGAAGAGGAATCACCCCTCCACTTT.

The V and J genes are TRBV19 and TRBJ2-2; D unclear. The CDR3 has 14 amino acids. Trimming took off 4 bases at V and 3 bases at J, with 9 bases between the two ends. Looked up from germline, CDR1 is LNHDA and CDR2 is SQIVND (reference sequence). For the CDR3, the DNA is TGTGCCAGTAGTAGCCCGGAGTACACCGGGGAGCTGTTTTTT. Amino acids: CASSSPEYTGELFF.

This clonotype has a single count. The V and J genes are TRBV7-9 and TRBJ2-7; perhaps TRBD2 as D (7 bases). The CDR3 loop spans 14 amino acids. Trimming took 8 bases from V and 7 from J, leaving 21 bases between them. Germline lookup yields CDR1 SEHNR and CDR2 FQNEAQ (reference sequence). The CDR3 loop reads CASVRGAQNNEQYF. CDR3 coding DNA: TGTGCCAGCGTCCGGGGGGCCCAAAACAATGAGCAGTACTTC.

V usage is TRBV7-9 and J usage is TRBJ2-1; possible D gene TRBD2, 5 bases. This CDR3 has 15 amino acids. Germline V gene data show CDR1 as SEHNR and CDR2 as FQNEAQ (reference sequence). V lost 0 bases to trimming and J lost 7 bases, with 13 bases between them. CDR3 coding DNA: TGTGCCAGCAGCTTAGCGCGGGCCGAGTGGAATGAGCAGTTCTTC. Protein: CASSLARAEWNEQFF.

V gene TRBV6-1 combines with J gene TRBJ1-5; 10 bases fit TRBD1. Germline CDR1 reads MNHNS; CDR2 reads SASEGT. The CDR3 has 15 amino acids. Unmatched junction bases numbered 5, after V lost 5 bases and J lost 4 bases. CDR3 amino acids: CASSPRTGGNQPQHF. The CDR3 DNA follows: TGTGCCAGCAGTCCCCGGACAGGGGGAAATCAGCCCCAGCATTTT.

The V gene is TRBV5-1, the J gene TRBJ2-7, with 8 bases lining up with TRBD1. Germline V gene sequence: CDR1 SGHRS, CDR2 YFSETQ. CDR3 length equals 14 residues. V gave up 4 bases and J gave up 7 bases; unmatched junction bases: 10. DNA for the CDR3: TGCGCCAGCAGCCCCGGACAGGGACATAGGGAGCAGTACTTC. It is translated as CASSPGQGHREQYF.

This chain joins TRBV5-1 and TRBJ2-1; D is possibly TRBD1 (6 bases). TRBJ2-7 matches the DNA end more closely, so the J call is doubtful. The CDR3 extends over 14 amino acids. Per germline, CDR1 SGHRS and CDR2 YFSETQ. As DNA, the CDR3 is TGCGCCAGCAGCTCCGATCAGGGGAACAATGAGCAGTACTTC. It encodes CASSSDQGNNEQYF.

This clonotype was counted between two and nine times. V usage is TRBV28 and J usage is TRBJ1-2; no firm D call. The length of the CDR3 is 13 residues. The V end lost 7 bases, the J end lost 4 bases, and 13 bases lay between the germline ends. Germline V gene sequence: CDR1 MDHEN, CDR2 SYDVKM. The CDR3 coding sequence is TGTGCCAGCACCCTAGAGCGATCCTATGGCTACACCTTC. Its translation is CASTLERSYGYTF.

The rearrangement joins TRBV6-5 to TRBJ2-5; TRBD1 matches at 8 bases. The CDR3 consists of 14 residues. Germline V gene data show CDR1 as MNHEY and CDR2 as SVGAGI. Trimming took 10 bases from V and 4 from J; bases not matched to a gene: 11. This CDR3 reads CAIGQGAMGETQYF. Written as DNA, the CDR3 is TGTGCCATCGGGCAGGGGGCGATGGGAGAGACCCAGTACTTC.

The rearrangement links TRBV11-2 to TRBJ2-4; 8 bases agree with TRBD2. The J call is doubtful: the DNA matches TRBJ2-7 better. The CDR3 is 14 amino acids. Germline CDR1 is SGHAT and CDR2 is FQNNGV. As DNA, the CDR3 is TGTGCCAGCAGCTTTTCAGCGGGAGTCGGCGAGCAGTACTTC. It codes for CASSFSAGVGEQYF.

The chain carries TRBV6-1 and TRBJ2-6; 7 nucleotides line up with TRBD1. V gave up 4 bases and J gave up 0 bases; unmatched junction bases: 9. The CDR3 is made up of 18 amino acids. From germline, CDR1 is MNHNS and CDR2 SASEGT. CDR3 coding DNA: TGTGCCAGCAGTGTGTTACAGGGGATCGGCTCTGGGGCCAACGTCCTGACTTTC. This sequence encodes CASSVLQGIGSGANVLTF.

This clonotype showed up many times. The chain joins TRBV5-1 to TRBJ2-1; either TRBD1 or TRBD2 may fit D (5 bases each). V lost 4 bases to trimming and J lost 4 bases, with 15 bases between them. This CDR3 has 15 residues. Per the germline V gene, CDR1 is SGHRS and CDR2 is YFSETQ. CDR3: CASSLSPGAYNEQFF. CDR3 DNA: TGCGCCAGCAGCCTGTCCCCCGGGGCTTACAATGAGCAGTTCTTC.